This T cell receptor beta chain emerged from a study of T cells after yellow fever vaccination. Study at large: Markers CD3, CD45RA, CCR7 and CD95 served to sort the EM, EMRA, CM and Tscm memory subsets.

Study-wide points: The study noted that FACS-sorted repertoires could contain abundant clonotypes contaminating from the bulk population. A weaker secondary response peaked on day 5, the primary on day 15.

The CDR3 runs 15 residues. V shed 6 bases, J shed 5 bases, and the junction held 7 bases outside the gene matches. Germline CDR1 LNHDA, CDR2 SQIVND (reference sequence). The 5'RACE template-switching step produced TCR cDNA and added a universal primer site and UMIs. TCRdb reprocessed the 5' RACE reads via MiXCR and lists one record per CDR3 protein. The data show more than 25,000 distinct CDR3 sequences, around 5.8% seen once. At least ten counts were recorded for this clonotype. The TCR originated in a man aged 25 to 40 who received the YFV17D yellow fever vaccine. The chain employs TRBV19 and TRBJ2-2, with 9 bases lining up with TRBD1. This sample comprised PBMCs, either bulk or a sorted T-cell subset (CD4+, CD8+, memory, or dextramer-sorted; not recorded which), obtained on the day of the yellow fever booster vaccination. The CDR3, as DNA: TGTGCCAGTAGAAAGGGACAGGGAAAAACCGGGGAGCTGTTTTTT. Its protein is CASRKGQGKTGELFF.